This is a list of T cell receptor beta chains from one sample in a study of T cell repertoires in breast cancer. One entry per CDR3 protein results from TCRdb running MiXCR on the emulsion pairing reads. The sample yields around 43,000 distinct CDR3 sequences, 45% to 50% seen once. Material: CD8+ T cells. The origin of the receptors is a pool of human donors with breast cancer or a healthy control (not recorded which). Both conserved end residues are part of each CDR3. Fields, in order: D gene, clone size, V gene, J gene, CDR3 protein, CDR3 DNA. The D gene is left open where the match is weak. Some rows mark clone size as missing; the rest say once, few, many or name a class of expanded clone.

TRBD1	few	TRBV28	TRBJ2-7	CASYPPVPGQNYEQYF	TGTGCCAGCTACCCGCCTGTCCCGGGACAGAACTACGAGCAGTACTTC
TRBD1	once	TRBV29-1	TRBJ1-5	CSVRTGEHQPQHF	TGCAGCGTCCGGACAGGGGAGCATCAGCCCCAGCATTTT
.	.	TRBV12-3/TRBV12-4	TRBJ2-1	CASSLGQGIRNEQFF	TGTGCCAGCAGTTTAGGCCAGGGGATAAGGAATGAGCAGTTCTTC
TRBD2	.	TRBV19	TRBJ2-3	CASWGGSITDTQYF	TGTGCCAGTTGGGGAGGGTCCATCACAGATACGCAGTATTTT
.	.	TRBV7-9	TRBJ1-1	CASSLAGLGTEAFF	TGTGCCAGCAGCTTAGCTGGGCTAGGCACTGAAGCTTTCTTT
.	few	TRBV3-1	TRBJ2-5	CASSQDPKTQYF	TGTGCCAGCAGCCAAGATCCGAAGACCCAGTACTTC
.	few	TRBV7-9	TRBJ2-3	CASSPPGLDTQYF	TGTGCCAGCAGCCCCCCCGGTCTAGATACGCAGTATTTT
.	.	TRBV12-5	TRBJ2-3	CASGLGSDTQYF	TGTGCTAGTGGTTTGGGTTCAGATACGCAGTATTTT
.	.	TRBV6-1	TRBJ2-5	CASSSKRPQETQYF	TGTGCCAGCAGTTCCAAGCGGCCCCAAGAGACCCAGTACTTC
.	few	TRBV2	TRBJ2-7	CASSEGGVPYEQYF	TGTGCCAGCAGTGAAGGGGGAGTACCCTACGAGCAGTACTTC
.	.	TRBV19	TRBJ1-2	CASSPKGLANYGYTF	TGTGCCAGTAGCCCCAAAGGGCTAGCTAACTATGGCTACACCTTC
TRBD1	once	TRBV11-2	TRBJ2-7	CASSLELGGTGGYEQYF	TGTGCCAGCAGCTTAGAATTAGGAGGGACAGGGGGCTACGAGCAGTACTTC
.	few	TRBV4-2	TRBJ2-1	CASSQDLGGREQFF	TGTGCCAGCAGCCAAGACCTGGGTGGACGGGAGCAGTTCTTC
.	.	TRBV5-1	TRBJ2-1	CASSLGADNEQFF	TGCGCCAGCAGCTTGGGTGCGGACAATGAGCAGTTCTTC
.	few	TRBV19	TRBJ2-5	CASTMGRGETQYF	TGTGCCAGTACCATGGGGCGCGGGGAGACCCAGTACTTC
.	.	TRBV12-3/TRBV12-4	TRBJ1-5	CASRRDVNQPQHF	TGTGCCAGCAGACGTGACGTTAATCAGCCCCAGCATTTT
TRBD1	.	TRBV12-3/TRBV12-4	TRBJ1-3	CASSSGTGNTIYF	TGTGCCAGCAGTTCAGGGACAGGCAACACCATATATTTT
.	.	TRBV5-4	TRBJ2-7	CASRRGEEYEQYF	TGTGCCAGCAGGCGCGGTGAGGAATACGAGCAGTACTTC
.	.	TRBV10-3	TRBJ1-2	CAISESVGQPNYGYTF	TGTGCCATCAGTGAGTCGGTGGGTCAGCCCAACTATGGCTACACCTTC
.	once	TRBV29-1	TRBJ1-2	CSVAGPGDGYTF	TGCAGCGTTGCCGGACCTGGGGATGGCTACACCTTC
.	few	TRBV7-8	TRBJ1-4	CASSLVSGPIRSTNEKLFF	TGTGCCAGCAGCTTAGTCTCCGGGCCAATAAGGTCAACTAATGAAAAACTGTTTTTT
.	.	TRBV15	TRBJ2-7	CATSREVAVSSYEQYF	TGTGCCACCAGCAGAGAGGTAGCCGTCAGCTCCTACGAGCAGTACTTC
.	.	TRBV7-2	TRBJ2-7	CASSPFGQGVSYEQYF	TGTGCCAGCAGCCCCTTCGGGCAGGGTGTGTCCTACGAGCAGTACTTC
.	.	TRBV28	TRBJ1-2	CASSLVTDYGYTF	TGTGCCAGCAGTTTGGTAACAGACTATGGCTACACTTTC
.	.	TRBV18	TRBJ1-5	CASSPPSAGGNQPQHF	TGTGCCAGCTCACCACCGTCAGCTGGGGGCAATCAGCCCCAGCATTTT
.	.	TRBV4-1	TRBJ2-1	CASSPSGRGPGNEQFF	TGCGCCAGCAGCCCCAGCGGAAGGGGCCCAGGCAATGAGCAGTTCTTC
.	.	TRBV20-1	TRBJ2-7	CSASGGSEQYF	TGCAGTGCTAGCGGGGGTTCCGAGCAGTACTTC
.	few	TRBV7-8	TRBJ1-4	CASSLGTANEKLFF	TGTGCCAGCAGCTTGGGGACCGCTAATGAAAAACTGTTTTTT
.	few	TRBV5-4	TRBJ2-6	CASSLVTGNGANVLTF	TGTGCCAGCAGCTTGGTCACAGGGAACGGGGCCAACGTCCTGACTTTC
.	few	TRBV7-9	TRBJ1-5	CASSLESVQPQHF	TGTGCCAGCAGCTTAGAATCAGTTCAGCCCCAGCATTTT
TRBD2	few	TRBV5-1	TRBJ2-5	CASSFGLAGGPETQYF	TGCGCCAGCAGCTTTGGACTAGCGGGAGGGCCCGAGACCCAGTACTTC
.	.	TRBV7-2	TRBJ2-1	CARKWRPNQNNEQFF	TGTGCCCGGAAGTGGAGACCAAACCAAAACAATGAGCAGTTCTTC
.	.	TRBV18	TRBJ1-2	CASSPQREGSYGCTF	TGTGCCAGCTCACCACAACGGGAAGGGTCTTATGGCTGCACCTTC
.	few	TRBV10-3	TRBJ2-5	CAISEYREETQYF	TGTGCCATCAGTGAGTACAGGGAAGAGACCCAGTACTTC
TRBD1	.	TRBV12-3/TRBV12-4	TRBJ1-5	CASSPQGVLQPQHF	TGTGCCAGCAGCCCACAGGGGGTTCTTCAGCCCCAGCATTTT
.	.	TRBV5-1	TRBJ1-2	CASTVQGNYGYTF	TGCGCCAGCACCGTCCAGGGGAACTATGGCTACACCTTC
TRBD1	many	TRBV20-1	TRBJ2-7	CSARGVGQSPYEQYF	TGCAGTGCTAGAGGGGTGGGACAGTCCCCCTACGAGCAGTACTTC
.	few	TRBV6-1	TRBJ1-5	CASSGRTYSNQPQHF	TGTGCCAGCAGTGGTCGCACTTATAGCAATCAGCCCCAGCATTTT
TRBD2	.	TRBV5-4	TRBJ2-1	CASSLVSGDMEQFF	TGTGCCAGCAGCTTGGTTAGCGGGGACATGGAGCAGTTCTTC
.	.	TRBV12-3/TRBV12-4	TRBJ2-3	CASSFGPDTQYF	TGTGCCAGCAGTTTCGGCCCAGATACGCAGTATTTT
TRBD2	few	TRBV20-1	TRBJ2-3	CSARERESDTQYF	TGCAGTGCTAGAGAGCGGGAGTCAGATACGCAGTATTTT
TRBD1	few	TRBV19	TRBJ1-5	CASSRTGPSNQPQHF	TGTGCCAGTAGTAGGACAGGGCCTAGCAATCAGCCCCAGCATTTT
.	few	TRBV20-1	TRBJ2-3	CSAREGSVPDTQYF	TGCAGTGCTAGAGAGGGAAGCGTCCCAGATACGCAGTATTTT
.	.	TRBV27	TRBJ2-7	CASSSGPHYEQYF	TGTGCCAGCAGTTCCGGACCCCACTACGAGCAGTACTTC
.	few	TRBV4-1	TRBJ2-1	CASSQASGVGEQFF	TGCGCCAGCAGCCAGGCTTCGGGTGTGGGTGAGCAGTTCTTC
.	few	TRBV5-1	TRBJ2-3	CASSFQRTSTDTQYF	TGCGCCAGCAGCTTCCAGCGGACTAGCACAGATACGCAGTATTTT
TRBD1	.	TRBV6-5	TRBJ2-3	CASSYALPQGADTQYF	TGTGCCAGCAGTTACGCTTTGCCGCAGGGGGCGGATACGCAGTATTTT
.	.	TRBV6-1	TRBJ1-1	CASRGSRRGNTEAFF	TGTGCCAGCAGGGGGTCTCGACGGGGGAACACTGAAGCTTTCTTT
TRBD2	once	TRBV19	TRBJ2-3	CASSRSGAGGLTDTQYF	TGTGCCAGTAGCCGCTCAGGAGCGGGGGGCCTTACAGATACGCAGTATTTT
.	.	TRBV18	TRBJ2-1	CASSRKQGRNEQFF	TGTGCCAGCTCACGAAAACAGGGCAGGAATGAGCAGTTCTTC
.	few	TRBV6-1	TRBJ2-7	CASSARDSTYEQYF	TGTGCCAGCAGTGCCCGGGACTCGACCTACGAGCAGTACTTC
TRBD2	few	TRBV6-4	TRBJ2-3	CASSGAGYDTDTQYF	TGTGCCAGCAGTGGAGCGGGATATGACACAGATACGCAGTATTTT
.	.	TRBV12-3/TRBV12-4	TRBJ1-1	CASSLSSGGVWAFF	TGTGCCAGCAGTTTATCGTCTGGTGGGGTATGGGCTTTCTTT
.	.	TRBV3-1	TRBJ1-2	CASSQVGGQGYTF	TGTGCCAGCAGCCAAGTTGGGGGGCAGGGCTACACCTTC